Reported below is one TCR beta chain. Trimming removed 0 bases from V and 4 bases from J, with 10 bases in between. CDR1 and CDR2 (germline): LGHNA, YSLEER. This CDR3 comprises 14 residues. This specimen comes from a study of cytomegalovirus exposure and HLA in healthy donors. Vbeta (60) and Jbeta (13) primers were used in the PCR. This table comes from immunoSEQ multiplex PCR, and its TCRdb copy is limited to in-frame clones, with some not included. The sample includes just over 85,000 clones, about 70% of them seen just once. This chain uses TRBV4-3 with TRBJ2-7; tentatively, D is TRBD1 (6 bases). This clonotype was sampled from a man between 35 and 55 years old in good health and CMV-seronegative. The sequenced sample was PBMCs. CDR3 coding DNA: TGCGCCAGCAGCCAAGACAGGGGCCCATACGAGCAGTACTTC. It codes for CASSQDRGPYEQYF.